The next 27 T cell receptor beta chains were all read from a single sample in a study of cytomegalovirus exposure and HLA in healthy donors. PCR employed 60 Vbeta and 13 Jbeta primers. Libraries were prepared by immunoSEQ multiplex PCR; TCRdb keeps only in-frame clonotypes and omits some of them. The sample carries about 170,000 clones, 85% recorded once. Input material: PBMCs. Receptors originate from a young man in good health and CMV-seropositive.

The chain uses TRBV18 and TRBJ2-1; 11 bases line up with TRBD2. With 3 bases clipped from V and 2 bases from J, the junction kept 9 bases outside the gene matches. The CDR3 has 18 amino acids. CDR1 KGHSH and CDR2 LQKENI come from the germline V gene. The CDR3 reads CASSPGLAGGTTYNEQFF. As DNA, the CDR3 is TGTGCCAGCTCACCGGGGCTAGCGGGAGGCACCACCTACAATGAGCAGTTCTTC.

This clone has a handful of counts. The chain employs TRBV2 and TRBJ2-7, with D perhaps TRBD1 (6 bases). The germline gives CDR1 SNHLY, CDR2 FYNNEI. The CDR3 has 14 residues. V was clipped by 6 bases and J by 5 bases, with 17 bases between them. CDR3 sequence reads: CASSLRDNQNEQYV. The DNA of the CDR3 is TGTGCCAGCAGCCTCCGGGACAATCAAAACGAGCAGTACGTC.

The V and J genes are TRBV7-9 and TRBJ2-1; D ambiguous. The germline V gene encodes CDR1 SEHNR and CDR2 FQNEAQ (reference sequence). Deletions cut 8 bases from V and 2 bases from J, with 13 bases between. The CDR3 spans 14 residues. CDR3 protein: CASSLLAPYNEQFF. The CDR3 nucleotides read TGTGCCAGCTCTCTGTTGGCACCCTACAATGAGCAGTTCTTC.

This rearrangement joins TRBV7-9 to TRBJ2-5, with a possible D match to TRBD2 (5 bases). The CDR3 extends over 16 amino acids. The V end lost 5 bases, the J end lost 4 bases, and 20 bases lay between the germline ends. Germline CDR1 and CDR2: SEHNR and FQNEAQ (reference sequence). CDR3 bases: TGTGCCAGCAGCCCTTCGGGCCGCGGGCCCCCAGAGACCCAGTACTTC. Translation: CASSPSGRGPPETQYF.

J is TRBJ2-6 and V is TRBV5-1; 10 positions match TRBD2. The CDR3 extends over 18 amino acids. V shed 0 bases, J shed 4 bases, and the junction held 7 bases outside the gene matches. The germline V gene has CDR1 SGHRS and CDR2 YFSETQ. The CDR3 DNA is TGCGCCAGCAGCTTGGGCCTAGCGGGAGATCGAGGGGCCAACGTCCTGACTTTC. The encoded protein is CASSLGLAGDRGANVLTF. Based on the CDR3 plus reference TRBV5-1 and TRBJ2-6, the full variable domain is KAGVTQTPRYLIKTRGQQVTLSCSPISGHRSVSWYQQTPGQGLQFLFEYFSETQRNKGNFPGRFSGRQFSNSRSEMNVSTLELGDSALYLCASSLGLAGDRGANVLTFGAGSRLTVL.

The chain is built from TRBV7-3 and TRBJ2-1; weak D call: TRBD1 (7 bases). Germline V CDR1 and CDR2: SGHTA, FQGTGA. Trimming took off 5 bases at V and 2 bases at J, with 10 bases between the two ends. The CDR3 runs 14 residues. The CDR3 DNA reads TGTGCCAGCAGCCAGGGGGGACCCTACAATGAGCAGTTCTTC. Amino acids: CASSQGGPYNEQFF.

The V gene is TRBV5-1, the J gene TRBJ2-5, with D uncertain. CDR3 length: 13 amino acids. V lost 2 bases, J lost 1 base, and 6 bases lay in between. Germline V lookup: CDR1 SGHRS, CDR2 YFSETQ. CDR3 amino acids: CASSFSVQETQYF. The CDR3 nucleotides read TGCGCCAGCAGCTTCAGCGTCCAAGAGACCCAGTACTTC.

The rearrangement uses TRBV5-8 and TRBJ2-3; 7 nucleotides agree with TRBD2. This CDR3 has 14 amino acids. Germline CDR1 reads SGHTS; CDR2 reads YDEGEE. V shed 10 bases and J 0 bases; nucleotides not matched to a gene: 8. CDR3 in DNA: TGTGCCTGTGGAGGAGCGGGAAGCACAGATACGCAGTATTTT. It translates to CACGGAGSTDTQYF.

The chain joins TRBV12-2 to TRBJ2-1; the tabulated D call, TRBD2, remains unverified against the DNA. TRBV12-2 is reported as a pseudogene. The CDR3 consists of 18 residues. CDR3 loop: CASRLARTSGRPRDEQFF. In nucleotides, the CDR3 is TGTGCAAGTCGCTTAGCGCGAACTAGCGGGAGGCCCCGCGACGAGCAGTTCTTC.

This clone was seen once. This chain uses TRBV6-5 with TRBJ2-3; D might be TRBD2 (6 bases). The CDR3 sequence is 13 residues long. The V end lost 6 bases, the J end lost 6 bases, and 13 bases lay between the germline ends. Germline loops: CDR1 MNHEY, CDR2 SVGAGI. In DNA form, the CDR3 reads TGTGCCAGCAGACCCCGACTAGTGGATACGCAGTATTTT. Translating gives CASRPRLVDTQYF.

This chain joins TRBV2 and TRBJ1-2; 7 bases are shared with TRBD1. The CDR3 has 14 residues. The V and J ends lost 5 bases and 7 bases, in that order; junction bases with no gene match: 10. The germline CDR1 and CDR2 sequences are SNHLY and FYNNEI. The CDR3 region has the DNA TGTGCCAGCAGTCTTACAGGGGACTCGGGTGGCTACACCTTC. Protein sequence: CASSLTGDSGGYTF.

CDR3 coding DNA: TGTGCCAGCAGTTGGGGGGGACAGGCTAATTCACCCCTCCACTTT. Translation gives CASSWGGQANSPLHF. The chain links TRBV6-5 to TRBJ1-6, with 8 bases aligning to TRBD1. This CDR3 has 15 amino acids. CDR1 and CDR2 from the germline V gene are MNHEY and SVGAGI. Trimming cost V 4 bases and J 6 bases; bases outside gene matches: 5.

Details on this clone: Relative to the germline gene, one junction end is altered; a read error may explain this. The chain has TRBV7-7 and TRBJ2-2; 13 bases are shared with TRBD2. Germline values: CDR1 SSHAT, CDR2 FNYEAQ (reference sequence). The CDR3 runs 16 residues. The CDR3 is CASSLGLAGVGGELFF. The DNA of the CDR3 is TGTGCTAGCAGCTTAGGACTAGCGGGAGTTGGCGGGGAGCTGTTTTTT.

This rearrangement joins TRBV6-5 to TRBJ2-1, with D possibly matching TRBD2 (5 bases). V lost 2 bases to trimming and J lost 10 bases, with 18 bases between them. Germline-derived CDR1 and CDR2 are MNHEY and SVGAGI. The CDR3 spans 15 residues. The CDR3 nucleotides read TGTGCCAGCAGTTACGAGCGGACGGCCGTACGAGAGCAGTTCTTC. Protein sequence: CASSYERTAVREQFF.

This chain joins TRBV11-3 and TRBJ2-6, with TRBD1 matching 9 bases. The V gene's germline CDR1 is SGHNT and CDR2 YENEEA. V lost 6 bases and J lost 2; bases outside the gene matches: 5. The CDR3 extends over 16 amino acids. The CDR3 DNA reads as TGTGCCAGCAGGGGTAGACAGGGGGCTGGGGCCAACGTCCTGACTTTC. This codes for CASRGRQGAGANVLTF.

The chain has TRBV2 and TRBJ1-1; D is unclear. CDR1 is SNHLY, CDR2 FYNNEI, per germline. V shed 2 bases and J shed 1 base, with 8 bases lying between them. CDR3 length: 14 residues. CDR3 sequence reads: CASSEFRENTEAFF. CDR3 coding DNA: TGTGCCAGCAGTGAATTCCGGGAGAACACTGAAGCTTTCTTT. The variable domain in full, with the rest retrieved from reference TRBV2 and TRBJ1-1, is EPEVTQTPSHQVTQMGQEVILRCVPISNHLYFYWYRQILGQKVEFLVSFYNNEISEKSEIFDDQFSVERPDGSNFTLKIRSTKLEDSAMYFCASSEFRENTEAFFGQGTRLTVV.

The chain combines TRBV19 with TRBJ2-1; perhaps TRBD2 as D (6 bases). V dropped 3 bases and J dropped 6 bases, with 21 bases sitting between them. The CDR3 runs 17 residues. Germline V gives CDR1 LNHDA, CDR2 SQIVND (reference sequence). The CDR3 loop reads CASSIPGYRTSSNEQFF. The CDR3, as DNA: TGTGCCAGTAGTATTCCTGGATATCGTACTAGCAGCAATGAGCAGTTCTTC.

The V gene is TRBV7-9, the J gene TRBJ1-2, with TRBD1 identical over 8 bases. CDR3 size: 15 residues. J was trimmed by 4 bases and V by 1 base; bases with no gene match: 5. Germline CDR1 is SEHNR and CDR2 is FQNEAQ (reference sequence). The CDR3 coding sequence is TGTGCCAGCAGCTTAGAGGCAGGGGGCATCTATGGCTACACCTTC. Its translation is CASSLEAGGIYGYTF. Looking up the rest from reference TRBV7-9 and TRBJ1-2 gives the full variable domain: DTGVSQNPRHKITKRGQNVTFRCDPISEHNRLYWYRQTLGQGPEFLTYFQNEAQLEKSRLLSDRFSAERPKGSFSTLEIQRTEQGDSAMYLCASSLEAGGIYGYTFGSGTRLTVV.

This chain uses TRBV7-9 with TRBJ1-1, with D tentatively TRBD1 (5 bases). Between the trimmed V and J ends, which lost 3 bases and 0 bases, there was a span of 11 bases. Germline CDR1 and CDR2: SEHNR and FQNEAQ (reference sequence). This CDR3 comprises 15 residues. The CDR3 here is CASSFAGQMNTEAFF. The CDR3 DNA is TGTGCCAGCAGCTTCGCCGGACAAATGAACACTGAAGCTTTCTTT.

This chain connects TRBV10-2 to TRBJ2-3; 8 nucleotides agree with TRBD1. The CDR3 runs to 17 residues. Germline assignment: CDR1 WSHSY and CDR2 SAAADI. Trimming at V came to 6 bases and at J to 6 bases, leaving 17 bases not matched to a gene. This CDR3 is CASRRDPGTGRLDTQYF. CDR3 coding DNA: TGCGCCAGCAGACGGGATCCCGGGACAGGTCGTTTGGATACGCAGTATTTT.

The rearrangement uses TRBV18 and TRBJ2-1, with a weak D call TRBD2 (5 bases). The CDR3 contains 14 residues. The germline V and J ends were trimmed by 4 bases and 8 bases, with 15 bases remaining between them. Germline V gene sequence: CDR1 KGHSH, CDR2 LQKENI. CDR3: CASSLRLASDEQFF. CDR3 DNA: TGTGCCAGCTCACTCCGGCTAGCAAGTGATGAGCAGTTCTTC.

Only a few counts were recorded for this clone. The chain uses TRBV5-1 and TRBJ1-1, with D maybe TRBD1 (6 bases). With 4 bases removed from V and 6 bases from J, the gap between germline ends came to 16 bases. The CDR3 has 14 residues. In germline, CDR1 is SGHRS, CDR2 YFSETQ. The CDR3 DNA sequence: TGCGCCAGCAGCGGGGGCCGCCTGGGGGCTGAAGCTTTCTTT. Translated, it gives CASSGGRLGAEAFF.

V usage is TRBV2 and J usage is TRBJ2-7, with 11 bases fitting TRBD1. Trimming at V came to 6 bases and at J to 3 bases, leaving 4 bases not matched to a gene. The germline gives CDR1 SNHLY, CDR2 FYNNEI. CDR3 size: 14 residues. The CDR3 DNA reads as TGTGCCAGCAGACGGACAGGGGGCATCTACGAGCAGTACTTC. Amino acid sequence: CASRRTGGIYEQYF. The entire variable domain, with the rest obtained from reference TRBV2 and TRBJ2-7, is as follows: EPEVTQTPSHQVTQMGQEVILRCVPISNHLYFYWYRQILGQKVEFLVSFYNNEISEKSEIFDDQFSVERPDGSNFTLKIRSTKLEDSAMYFCASRRTGGIYEQYFGPGTRLTVT.

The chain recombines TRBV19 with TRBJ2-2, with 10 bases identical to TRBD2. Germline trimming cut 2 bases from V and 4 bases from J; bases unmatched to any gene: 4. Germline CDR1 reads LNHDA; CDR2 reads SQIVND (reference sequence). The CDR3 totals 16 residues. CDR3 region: CASSISPSGGTGELFF. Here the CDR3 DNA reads TGTGCCAGTAGTATATCGCCTAGCGGGGGCACCGGGGAGCTGTTTTTT.

The CDR3 is CASSIMGQGATEAFF. The CDR3 region has the DNA TGTGCCAGTAGTATAATGGGTCAGGGGGCCACTGAAGCTTTCTTT. The chain couples TRBV19 to TRBJ1-1, with 8 bases fitting TRBD1. The CDR3 has 15 amino acids. Germline-derived CDR1 and CDR2 are LNHDA and SQIVND (reference sequence). With 2 bases clipped from V and 4 bases from J, the junction kept 6 bases outside the gene matches.

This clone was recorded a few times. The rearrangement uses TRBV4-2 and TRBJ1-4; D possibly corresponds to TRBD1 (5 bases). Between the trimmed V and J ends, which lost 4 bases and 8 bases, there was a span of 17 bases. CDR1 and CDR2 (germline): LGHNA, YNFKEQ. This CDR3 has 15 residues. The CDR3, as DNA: TGTGCCAGCAGCCGAAGGGACTCTTCAGGGGAAAAACTGTTTTTT. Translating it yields CASSRRDSSGEKLFF.

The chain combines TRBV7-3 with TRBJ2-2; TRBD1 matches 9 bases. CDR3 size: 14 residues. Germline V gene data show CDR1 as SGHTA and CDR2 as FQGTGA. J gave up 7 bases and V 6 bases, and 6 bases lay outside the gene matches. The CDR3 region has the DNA TGTGCCAGCAGACTTGACAGGGGGAACGGGGAGCTGTTTTTT. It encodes CASRLDRGNGELFF.